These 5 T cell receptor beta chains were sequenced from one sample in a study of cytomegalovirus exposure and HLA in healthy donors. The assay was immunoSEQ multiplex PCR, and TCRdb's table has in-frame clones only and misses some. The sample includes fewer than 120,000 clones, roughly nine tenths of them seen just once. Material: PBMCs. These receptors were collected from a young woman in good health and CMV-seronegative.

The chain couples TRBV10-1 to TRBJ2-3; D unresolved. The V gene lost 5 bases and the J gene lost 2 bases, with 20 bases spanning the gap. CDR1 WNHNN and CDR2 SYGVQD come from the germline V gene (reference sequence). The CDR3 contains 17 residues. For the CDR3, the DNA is TGCGCCAGCAGTACGAGACGAAGAGCGAGACCCACAGATACGCAGTATTTT. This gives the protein CASSTRRRARPTDTQYF.

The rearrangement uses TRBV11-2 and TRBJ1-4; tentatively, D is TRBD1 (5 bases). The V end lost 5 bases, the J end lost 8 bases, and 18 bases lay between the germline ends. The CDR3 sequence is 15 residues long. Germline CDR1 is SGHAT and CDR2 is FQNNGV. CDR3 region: CASSPLGGEDEKLFF. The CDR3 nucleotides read TGTGCCAGCAGCCCACTGGGGGGGGAGGACGAAAAACTGTTTTTT.

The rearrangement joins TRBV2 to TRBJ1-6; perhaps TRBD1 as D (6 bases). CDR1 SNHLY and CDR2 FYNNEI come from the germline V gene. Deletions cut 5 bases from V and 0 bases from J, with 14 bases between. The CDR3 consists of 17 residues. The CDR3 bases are TGTGCCAGCAGTAACTACAGGGAGAGCTCCTATAATTCACCCCTCCACTTT. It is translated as CASSNYRESSYNSPLHF.

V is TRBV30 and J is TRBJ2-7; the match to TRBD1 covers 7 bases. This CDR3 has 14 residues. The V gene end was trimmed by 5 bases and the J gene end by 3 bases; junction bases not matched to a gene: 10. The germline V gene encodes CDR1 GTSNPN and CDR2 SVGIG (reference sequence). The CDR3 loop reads CAWFASTGNYEQYF. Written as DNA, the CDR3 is TGTGCCTGGTTTGCTTCGACAGGGAACTACGAGCAGTACTTC.

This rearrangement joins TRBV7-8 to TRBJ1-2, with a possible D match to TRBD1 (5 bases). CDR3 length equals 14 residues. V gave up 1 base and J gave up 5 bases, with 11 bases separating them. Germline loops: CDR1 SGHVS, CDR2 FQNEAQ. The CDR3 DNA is TGTGCCAGCAGCTTAGGCGGCAGGGAATATGGCTACACCTTC. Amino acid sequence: CASSLGGREYGYTF.